These 20 T cell receptor beta chains came from one sample sequenced in a study of blood T cells in healthy people across ages. The authors ran a second PCR of roughly 6 to 11 cycles using a sample-barcoded 5' primer and a J-beta primer mix. Using its own MiXCR run on the 5' RACE reads, TCRdb lists one record per CDR3 protein. This table holds around 1,500,000 distinct CDR3 sequences, approximately 30% found once. The source material was blood. Source of these receptors: a woman between 25 and 40 years old in good health.

The chain combines TRBV28 with TRBJ1-2; no clear D. The CDR3 runs 12 residues. Trimming cost V 4 bases and J 8 bases, with 11 bases left between them. From germline, CDR1 is MDHEN and CDR2 SYDVKM. CDR3 sequence: CASSSASTGYTF. In nucleotides, the CDR3 is TGTGCCAGCAGTTCCGCCTCGACGGGCTACACCTTC.

This clonotype was counted between two and nine times. V and J are TRBV5-5 and TRBJ2-3, with 9 positions matching TRBD1. The CDR3 consists of 15 residues. With 2 bases clipped from V and 4 bases from J, the junction kept 5 bases outside the gene matches. CDR1 and CDR2 (germline): SGHKS, YYEKEE (reference sequence). The CDR3 bases are TGTGCCAGCAGCTTACAGGGGGCGACGTCAGATACGCAGTATTTT. It is translated as CASSLQGATSDTQYF.

Points on this clonotype: A read error may be the cause here, since a much bigger clone is one base away. Given the absence of the conserved phenylalanine or tryptophan at the CDR3 end, a read error is likely. The chain has TRBV6-1 and TRBJ2-5; D may be TRBD1 or TRBD2 (5 bases each). The J call may not be correct, given that the DNA end is closer to TRBJ2-7. The CDR3 loop spans 14 amino acids. The germline CDR1 and CDR2 sequences are MNHNS and SASEGT. Here the CDR3 reads CASRTRDGPYEQYI. In DNA, the CDR3 is TGTGCCAGCAGGACCCGGGACGGACCCTACGAGCAGTACATC.

This clonotype was recorded a few times. The V gene is TRBV21-1, the J gene TRBJ2-1. TRBV21-1 is an annotated pseudogene. The CDR3 loop spans 13 amino acids. Here the CDR3 reads CASTVSGWGEQFF. CDR3 DNA sequence: TGTGCCAGCACCGTATCGGGGTGGGGTGAGCAGTTCTTC.

This clonotype was detected ten times or more. The chain recombines TRBV7-2 with TRBJ2-5; TRBD2 matches at 12 bases. The ends lost 1 base at V and 2 bases at J; junction bases unmatched: 2. Per germline, CDR1 SGHTA and CDR2 FQGNSA. This CDR3 is built from 16 residues. The CDR3 spells CASSLVGLAGQETQYF. The CDR3 DNA sequence: TGTGCCAGCAGCTTAGTAGGACTAGCGGGACAAGAGACCCAGTACTTC.

V and J are TRBV5-6 and TRBJ2-4, with 9 bases that match TRBD2. TRBJ2-7 matches the DNA end more closely, so the J call is doubtful. The germline V gene has CDR1 SGHDT and CDR2 YYEEEE. The CDR3 spans 14 residues. The CDR3: CASSSGTSFGEQYF. The CDR3 DNA follows: TGTGCCAGCAGCTCCGGGACTAGCTTTGGCGAGCAGTACTTC.

The chain links TRBV19 to TRBJ2-5; D is unresolved. V shed 6 bases and J shed 5 bases, with 13 bases lying between them. This CDR3 has 13 amino acids. CDR1 is LNHDA, CDR2 SQIVND, per germline (reference sequence). CDR3 amino acids: CASRKDGRETQYF. CDR3 DNA sequence: TGTGCCAGTAGAAAGGACGGACGGGAGACCCAGTACTTC.

There are many counts of this clonotype. The rearrangement uses TRBV4-1 and TRBJ2-7, with D unclear. The length of the CDR3 is 15 residues. CDR1 and CDR2 (germline): MGHRA, YSYEKL. The V gene lost 2 bases and the J gene lost 2 bases, with 13 bases spanning the gap. The CDR3 loop reads CASSQSPTSTYEQYF. The CDR3 nucleotides read TGCGCCAGCAGCCAATCCCCGACTTCTACCTACGAGCAGTACTTC.

The chain has TRBV4-2 and TRBJ2-3; D is unresolved. Germline V lookup: CDR1 LGHNA, CDR2 YNFKEQ. Trimming took off 0 bases at V and 8 bases at J, with 18 bases between the two ends. The CDR3 sequence is 16 residues long. CDR3 sequence: CASSQDTRVVGGTQYF. The CDR3 DNA sequence: TGTGCCAGCAGCCAAGATACGCGAGTGGTGGGCGGTACGCAGTATTTT.

The chain links TRBV20-1 to TRBJ2-7; maybe TRBD2 (6 bases). This CDR3 is built from 12 residues. Germline CDR1 DFQATT, CDR2 SNEGSKA (reference sequence). CDR3 protein: CGPSGRFYEQYF. The CDR3 DNA reads as TGCGGACCCAGCGGGCGTTTCTACGAGCAGTACTTC.

This clonotype has only a few counts. The genes are TRBV19 and TRBJ2-3; D may match TRBD1 or TRBD2 (5 bases each). The CDR3 covers 13 residues. The germline gives CDR1 LNHDA, CDR2 SQIVND (reference sequence). The V end was cut by 11 bases, the J end by 6 bases, with 18 bases between. CDR3 nucleotide sequence: TGTGCCGCGAGCCGGGGCGGTCCCGATACGCAGTATTTT. Residues: CAASRGGPDTQYF.

This clonotype was recorded many times. The rearrangement joins TRBV29-1 to TRBJ2-1, with D possibly called TRBD1 or TRBD2 (6 bases each). Trimming pared 7 bases from V and 3 bases from J, leaving 13 bases between. The CDR3 is 13 residues long. The V gene's germline CDR1 is SQVTM and CDR2 ANQGSEA. CDR3: CSAGRGLYNEQFF. DNA of the CDR3: TGCAGCGCCGGACGGGGGCTCTACAATGAGCAGTTCTTC.

This clonotype was seen only a few times. The chain couples TRBV4-1 to TRBJ1-2, with 8 bases matching TRBD1. There are 15 residues in the CDR3. The germline gives CDR1 MGHRA, CDR2 YSYEKL. The trim removed 1 base at V and 4 bases at J, leaving 5 bases unmatched. The CDR3 loop reads CASSQVRQGIYGYTF. The CDR3 nucleotides are TGCGCCAGCAGCCAAGTAAGACAGGGGATCTATGGCTACACCTTC.

For this clonotype: The junction and the germline gene differ at one end; a read error may be behind it. The genes are TRBV12-3 or TRBV12-4 and TRBJ2-1; TRBD1 is a possible D gene (6 bases). CDR3 size: 13 residues. CDR3 region: CASNPTGYNDQFF. CDR3 bases: TGTGCCAGCAACCCGACAGGATACAATGATCAGTTCTTC.

The chain uses TRBV5-4 and TRBJ2-1, with 7 bases identical to TRBD2. Germline CDR1 SGHNT, CDR2 YYREEE (reference sequence). Trimming removed 4 bases from V and 3 bases from J; junction bases left unmatched: 7. The CDR3 runs 15 residues. The CDR3 sequence is CASSLAEPDYNEQFF. As DNA, the CDR3 is TGTGCCAGCAGCCTAGCGGAACCAGACTACAATGAGCAGTTCTTC. The full variable domain, completed using reference TRBV5-4 and TRBJ2-1, is ETGVTQSPTHLIKTRGQQVTLRCSSQSGHNTVSWYQQALGQGPQFIFQYYREEENGRGNFPPRFSGLQFPNYSSELNVNALELDDSALYLCASSLAEPDYNEQFFGPGTRLTVL.

J is TRBJ2-3 and V is TRBV20-1; D is perhaps TRBD1 (6 bases). Per the germline V gene, CDR1 is DFQATT and CDR2 is SNEGSKA (reference sequence). Trimming stripped 8 bases from V and 2 bases from J, with 11 bases between. This CDR3 is built from 12 residues. The CDR3 DNA follows: TGCAGTCTACAGGGAGTCACAGATACGCAGTATTTT. Translating it yields CSLQGVTDTQYF.

A remark on this clonotype: It may be a read error: a sequence one base away is much more abundant. The chain combines TRBV12-3 or TRBV12-4 with TRBJ2-5, with 7 bases aligning to TRBD2. There are 15 residues in the CDR3. CDR3 in amino acids: CVSSWGLREGETQYF. The CDR3, as DNA: TGTGTCAGCAGTTGGGGACTCAGGGAGGGGGAGACCCAGTACTTC.

This clonotype was observed at least ten times. V and J are TRBV5-1 and TRBJ1-2, with 9 nucleotides matching TRBD1. This CDR3 contains 14 residues. The V and J ends lost 6 bases and 4 bases, in that order; junction bases with no gene match: 7. Germline CDR1 is SGHRS and CDR2 is YFSETQ. This CDR3 is CASNRDRDGYGYTF. CDR3 nucleotides: TGCGCCAGCAATCGGGACAGGGATGGCTATGGCTACACCTTC.

This clonotype was seen a handful of times. The chain carries TRBV4-1 and TRBJ2-3, with D perhaps matching TRBD2 (6 bases). Trimming stripped 4 bases from V and 4 bases from J, with 21 bases between. The germline CDR1 and CDR2 sequences are MGHRA and YSYEKL. This CDR3 contains 17 residues. The CDR3: CASSRTRSGTGADTQYF. CDR3 in DNA: TGCGCCAGCAGCCGGACGCGTTCCGGGACTGGCGCAGATACGCAGTATTTT.

There are a few counts of this clonotype. The rearrangement joins TRBV4-3 to TRBJ2-3, with 9 bases lining up with TRBD1. Per the germline V gene, CDR1 is LGHNA and CDR2 is YSLEER. V was clipped by 1 base and J by 6 bases; unmatched bases: 8. The CDR3 runs to 16 residues. As DNA, the CDR3 is TGCGCCAGCAGCCAAGGGGCACAGGGGGCAGGGGATACGCAGTATTTT. Residues: CASSQGAQGAGDTQYF.